This T cell receptor beta chain was retrieved from a study of OX40 agonist ivuxolimab in advanced cancers. Findings and limits, study-wide: Among some nonresponders, normalized T-cell clonal expansion was also low.

Here immunoSEQ multiplex PCR was the method, and the copy in TCRdb shows in-frame clones only, minus some. The repertoire holds about 82,000 clones, with approximately 86% as singletons. About this clone: The antigen is undetermined.

With autoimmune disease history or systemic immunosuppression, patients were excluded. The sample here was CD4+ or CD8+ T cells sorted from blood, taken in a trial of the OX40 agonist ivuxolimab. The sequence derives from an adult with an advanced solid tumor such as melanoma, head and neck, liver or kidney cancer.

CDR3 amino acids: CASKGLAGPYEQYF. The CDR3 coding sequence is TGTGCCAGCAAAGGACTAGCGGGACCCTACGAGCAGTACTTC. V usage is TRBV6-6 and J usage is TRBJ2-7; TRBD2 aligns across 12 bases. V shed 7 bases and J 2 bases; nucleotides not matched to a gene: 3. The CDR3 runs to 14 residues. In germline, CDR1 is MNHNY, CDR2 SVGAGI (reference sequence).